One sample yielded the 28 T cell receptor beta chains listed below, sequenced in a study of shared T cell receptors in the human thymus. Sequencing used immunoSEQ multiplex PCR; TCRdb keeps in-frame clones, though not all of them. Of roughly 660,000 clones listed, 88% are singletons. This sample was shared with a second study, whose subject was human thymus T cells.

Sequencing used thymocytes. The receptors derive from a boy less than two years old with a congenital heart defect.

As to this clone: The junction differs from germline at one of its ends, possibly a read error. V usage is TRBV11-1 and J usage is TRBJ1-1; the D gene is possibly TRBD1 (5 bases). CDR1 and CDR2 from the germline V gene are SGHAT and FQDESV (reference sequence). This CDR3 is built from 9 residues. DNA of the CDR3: TGTGCCAGCCGGAGGGGCACGTACTTT. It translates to CASRRGTYF.

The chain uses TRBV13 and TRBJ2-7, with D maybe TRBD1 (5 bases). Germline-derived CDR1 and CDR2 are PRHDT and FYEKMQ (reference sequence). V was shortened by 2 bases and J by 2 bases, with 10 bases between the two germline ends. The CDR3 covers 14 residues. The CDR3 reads CASSLTGPAYEQYF. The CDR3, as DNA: TGTGCCAGCAGCTTAACAGGTCCCGCCTACGAGCAGTACTTC.

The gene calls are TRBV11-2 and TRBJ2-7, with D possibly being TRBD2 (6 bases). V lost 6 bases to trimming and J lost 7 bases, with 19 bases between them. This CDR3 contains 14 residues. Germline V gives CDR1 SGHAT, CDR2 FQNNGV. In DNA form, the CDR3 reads TGTGCCAGCAGTTTCGGGGTCGGGGGTACGGAGCAGTACTTC. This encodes CASSFGVGGTEQYF.

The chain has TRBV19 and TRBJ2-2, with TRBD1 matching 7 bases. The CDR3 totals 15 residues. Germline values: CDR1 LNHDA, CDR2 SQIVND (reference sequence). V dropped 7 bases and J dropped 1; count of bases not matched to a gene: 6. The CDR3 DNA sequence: TGTGCCAGTAATTCGGGACAGCGGAACACCGGGGAGCTGTTTTTT. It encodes CASNSGQRNTGELFF.

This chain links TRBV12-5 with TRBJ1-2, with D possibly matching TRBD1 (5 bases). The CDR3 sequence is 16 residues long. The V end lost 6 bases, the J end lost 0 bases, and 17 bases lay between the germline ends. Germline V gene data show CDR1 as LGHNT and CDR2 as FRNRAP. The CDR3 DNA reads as TGTGCTAGTGGCACGGGGAGGGGCACCACTAACTATGGCTACACCTTC. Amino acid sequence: CASGTGRGTTNYGYTF.

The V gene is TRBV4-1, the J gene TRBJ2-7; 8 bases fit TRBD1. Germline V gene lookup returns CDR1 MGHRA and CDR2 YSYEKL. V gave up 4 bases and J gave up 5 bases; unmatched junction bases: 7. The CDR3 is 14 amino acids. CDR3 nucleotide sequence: TGCGCCAGCAGCCTAGGGCAGGGGGCTCACGAGCAGTACTTC. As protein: CASSLGQGAHEQYF.

The DNA for the CDR3 is TGTGCCAGCAGTGGAGGGGGACAGGGGGCCTACGAGCAGTACTTC. It yields the protein CASSGGGQGAYEQYF. The chain joins TRBV6-1 to TRBJ2-7; 11 bases align to TRBD1. The CDR3 contains 15 residues. V was pared by 4 bases and J by 2 bases, with 4 bases of the junction left unmatched. Germline CDR1 reads MNHNS; CDR2 reads SASEGT.

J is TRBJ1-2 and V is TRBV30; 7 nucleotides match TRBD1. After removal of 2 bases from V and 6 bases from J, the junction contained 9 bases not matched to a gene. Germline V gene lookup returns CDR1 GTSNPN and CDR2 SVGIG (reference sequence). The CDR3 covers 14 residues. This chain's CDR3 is CAWSPPQGIDGYTF. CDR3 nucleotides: TGTGCCTGGAGTCCACCACAGGGGATCGATGGCTACACCTTC.

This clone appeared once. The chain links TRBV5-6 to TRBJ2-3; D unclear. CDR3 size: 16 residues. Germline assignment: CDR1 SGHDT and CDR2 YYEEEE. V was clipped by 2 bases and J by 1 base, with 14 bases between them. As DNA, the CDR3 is TGTGCCAGCAGCTTCTGTGCTACTTATCGCACAGATACGCAGTATTTT. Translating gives CASSFCATYRTDTQYF.

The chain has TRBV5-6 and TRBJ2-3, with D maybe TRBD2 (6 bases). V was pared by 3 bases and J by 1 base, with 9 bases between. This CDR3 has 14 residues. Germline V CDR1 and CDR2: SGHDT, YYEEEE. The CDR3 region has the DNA TGTGCCAGCAGCTGGGCGGGGCGCACAGATACGCAGTATTTT. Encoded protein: CASSWAGRTDTQYF.

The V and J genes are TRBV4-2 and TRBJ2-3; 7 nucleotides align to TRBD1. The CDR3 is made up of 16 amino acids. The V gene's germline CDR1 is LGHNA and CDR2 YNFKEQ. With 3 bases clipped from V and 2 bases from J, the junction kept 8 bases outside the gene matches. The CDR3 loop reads CASSHTGDEATDTQYF. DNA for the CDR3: TGTGCCAGCAGCCATACAGGGGATGAGGCCACAGATACGCAGTATTTT.

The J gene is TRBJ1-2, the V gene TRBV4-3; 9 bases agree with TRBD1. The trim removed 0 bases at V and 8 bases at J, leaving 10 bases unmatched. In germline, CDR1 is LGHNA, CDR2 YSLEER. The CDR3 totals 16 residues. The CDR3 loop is CASSQDIPWDREGYTF. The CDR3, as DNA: TGCGCCAGCAGCCAAGATATACCATGGGACAGGGAAGGCTACACCTTC.

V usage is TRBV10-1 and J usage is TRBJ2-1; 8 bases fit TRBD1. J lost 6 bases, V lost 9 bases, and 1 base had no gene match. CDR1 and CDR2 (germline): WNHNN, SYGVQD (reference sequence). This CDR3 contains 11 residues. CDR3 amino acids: CARDRGNEQFF. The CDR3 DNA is TGCGCCAGAGACAGGGGCAATGAGCAGTTCTTC.

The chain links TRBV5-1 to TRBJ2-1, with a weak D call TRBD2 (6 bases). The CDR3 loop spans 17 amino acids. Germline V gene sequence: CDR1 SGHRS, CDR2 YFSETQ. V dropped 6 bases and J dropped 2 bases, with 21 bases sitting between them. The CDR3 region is CASTTKPGTYTYNEQFF. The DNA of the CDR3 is TGCGCCAGCACTACAAAGCCCGGGACTTATACCTACAATGAGCAGTTCTTC.

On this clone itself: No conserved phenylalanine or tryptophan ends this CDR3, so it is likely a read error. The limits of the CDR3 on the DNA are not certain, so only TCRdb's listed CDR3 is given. CDR3 region: CASSDREADDI. The chain links TRBV6-1 to TRBJ2-7; the table calls TRBD2, which could not be checked here. The CDR3 has 11 amino acids, counting both end residues. Germline assignment: CDR1 MNHNS and CDR2 SASEGT.

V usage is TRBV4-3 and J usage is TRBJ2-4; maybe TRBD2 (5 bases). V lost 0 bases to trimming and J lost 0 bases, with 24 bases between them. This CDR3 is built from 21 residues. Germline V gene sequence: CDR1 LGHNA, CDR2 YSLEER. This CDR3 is CASSQDSERHRNPLAKNIQYF. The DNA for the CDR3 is TGCGCCAGCAGCCAAGATAGCGAGCGGCACCGAAACCCCTTAGCCAAAAACATTCAGTACTTC.

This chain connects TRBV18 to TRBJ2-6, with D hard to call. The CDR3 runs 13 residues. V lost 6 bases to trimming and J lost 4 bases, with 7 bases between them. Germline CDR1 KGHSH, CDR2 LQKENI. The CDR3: CASSLSGANVLTF. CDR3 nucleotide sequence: TGTGCCAGCTCCCTCTCCGGGGCCAACGTCCTGACTTTC. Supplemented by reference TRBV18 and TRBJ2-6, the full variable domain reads NAGVMQNPRHLVRRRGQEARLRCSPMKGHSHVYWYRQLPEEGLKFMVYLQKENIIDESGMPKERFSAEFPKEGPSILRIQQVVRGDSAAYFCASSLSGANVLTFGAGSRLTVL.

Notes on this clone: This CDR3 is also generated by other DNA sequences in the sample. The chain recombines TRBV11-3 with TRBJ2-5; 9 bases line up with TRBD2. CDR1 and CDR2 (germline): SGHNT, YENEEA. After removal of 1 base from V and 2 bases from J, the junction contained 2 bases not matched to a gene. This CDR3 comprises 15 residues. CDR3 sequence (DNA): TGTGCCAGCAGCTTAGGGACTAGCGAACAAGAGACCCAGTACTTC. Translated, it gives CASSLGTSEQETQYF.

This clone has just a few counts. The CDR3 coding sequence is TGCGCCAGCAGCCACCAACCGGGACACTTGAATGAAAAACTGTTTTTT. It encodes CASSHQPGHLNEKLFF. The gene calls are TRBV4-1 and TRBJ1-4; TRBD1 is a possible D gene (6 bases). The V end was cut by 3 bases, the J end by 5 bases, with 16 bases between. The CDR3 has 16 residues. Germline CDR1 is MGHRA and CDR2 is YSYEKL.

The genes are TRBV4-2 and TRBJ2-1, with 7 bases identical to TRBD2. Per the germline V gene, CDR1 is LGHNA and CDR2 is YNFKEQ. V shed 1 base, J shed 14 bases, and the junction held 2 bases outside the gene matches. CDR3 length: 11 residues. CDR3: CASSQGGREFF. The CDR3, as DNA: TGTGCCAGCAGCCAAGGAGGGAGGGAGTTCTTC.

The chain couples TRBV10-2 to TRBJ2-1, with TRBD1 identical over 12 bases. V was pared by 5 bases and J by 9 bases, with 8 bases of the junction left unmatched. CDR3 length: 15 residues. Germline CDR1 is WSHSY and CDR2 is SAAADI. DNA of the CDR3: TGCGCCAGCAGTTTCAGGGACAGGGGGCGCCCTGAGCAGTTCTTC. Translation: CASSFRDRGRPEQFF.

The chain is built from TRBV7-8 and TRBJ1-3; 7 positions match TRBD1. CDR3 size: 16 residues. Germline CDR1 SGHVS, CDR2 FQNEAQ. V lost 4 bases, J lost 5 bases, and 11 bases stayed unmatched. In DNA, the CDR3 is TGTGCCAGCAGCTCCCGGGAGGGAGGGGGCAGAAACACCATATATTTT. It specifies CASSSREGGGRNTIYF.

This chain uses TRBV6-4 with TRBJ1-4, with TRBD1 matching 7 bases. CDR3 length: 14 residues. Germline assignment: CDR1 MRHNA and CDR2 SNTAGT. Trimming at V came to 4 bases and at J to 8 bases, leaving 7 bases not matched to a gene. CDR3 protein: CASSVARGREKLFF. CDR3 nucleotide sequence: TGTGCCAGCAGTGTGGCCAGGGGGAGGGAAAAACTGTTTTTT.

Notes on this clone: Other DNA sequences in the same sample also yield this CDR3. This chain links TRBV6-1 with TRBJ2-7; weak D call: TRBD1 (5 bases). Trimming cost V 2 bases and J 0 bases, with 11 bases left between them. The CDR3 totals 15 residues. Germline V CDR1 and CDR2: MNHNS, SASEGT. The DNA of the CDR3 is TGTGCCAGCAGTGAACGGCAGGGCCCCTCCTACGAGCAGTACTTC. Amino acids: CASSERQGPSYEQYF.

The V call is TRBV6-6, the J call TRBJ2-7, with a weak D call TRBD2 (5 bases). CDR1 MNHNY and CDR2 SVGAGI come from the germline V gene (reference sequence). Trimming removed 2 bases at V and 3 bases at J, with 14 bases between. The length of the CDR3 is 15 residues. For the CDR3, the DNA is TGTGCCAGCAGTTACGTCGGGAAGGAGAGCTACGAGCAGTACTTC. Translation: CASSYVGKESYEQYF.

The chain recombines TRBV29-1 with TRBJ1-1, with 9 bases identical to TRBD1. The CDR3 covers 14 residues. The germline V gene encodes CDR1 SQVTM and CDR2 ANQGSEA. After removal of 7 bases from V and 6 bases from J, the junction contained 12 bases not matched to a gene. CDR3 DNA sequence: TGCAGCGGCATAGGGGACAGGGCGTATCCTGAAGCTTTCTTT. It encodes CSGIGDRAYPEAFF.

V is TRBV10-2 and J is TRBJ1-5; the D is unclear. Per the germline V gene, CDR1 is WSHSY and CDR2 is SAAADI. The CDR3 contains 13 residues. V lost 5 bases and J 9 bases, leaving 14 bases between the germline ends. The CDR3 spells CASSKEMGRPQHF. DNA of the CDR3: TGCGCCAGCAGTAAGGAGATGGGTCGGCCCCAGCATTTT.

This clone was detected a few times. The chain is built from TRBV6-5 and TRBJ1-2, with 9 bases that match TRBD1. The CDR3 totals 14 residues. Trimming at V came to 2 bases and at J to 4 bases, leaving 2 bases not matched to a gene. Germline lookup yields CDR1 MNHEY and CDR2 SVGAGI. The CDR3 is CASSYRTGAYGYTF. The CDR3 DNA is TGTGCCAGCAGTTACAGGACAGGGGCCTATGGCTACACCTTC.